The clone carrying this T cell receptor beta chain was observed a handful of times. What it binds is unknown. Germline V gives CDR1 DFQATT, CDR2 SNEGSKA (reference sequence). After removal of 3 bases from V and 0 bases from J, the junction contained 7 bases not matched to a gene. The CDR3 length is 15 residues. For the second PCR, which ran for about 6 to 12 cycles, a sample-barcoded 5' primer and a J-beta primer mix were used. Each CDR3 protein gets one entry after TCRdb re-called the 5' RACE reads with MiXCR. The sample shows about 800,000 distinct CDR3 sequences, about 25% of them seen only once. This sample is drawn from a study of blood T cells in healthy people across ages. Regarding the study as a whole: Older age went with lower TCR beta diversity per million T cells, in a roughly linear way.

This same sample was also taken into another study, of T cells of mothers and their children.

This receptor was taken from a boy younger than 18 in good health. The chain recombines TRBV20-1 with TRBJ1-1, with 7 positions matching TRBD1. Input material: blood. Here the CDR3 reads CSASPGTVMNTEAFF. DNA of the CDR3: TGCAGTGCTAGTCCCGGGACAGTCATGAACACTGAAGCTTTCTTT.